Presented here are 27 T cell receptor beta chains from one specimen sequenced in a study of cytomegalovirus exposure and HLA in healthy donors. PCR was performed using 60 Vbeta and 13 Jbeta primers. Repertoires were generated with immunoSEQ multiplex PCR, while TCRdb's copy carries only in-frame clones and drops some. The sample has approximately 200,000 clones; 60% to 85% are singletons. Sample: PBMCs. The source is a man aged 35 to 55 in good health and CMV-seronegative.

Concerning this clone: The same CDR3 can be traced to other DNA sequences in this sample. This chain links TRBV7-2 with TRBJ1-1, with no clear D. Germline V CDR1 and CDR2: SGHTA, FQGNSA. CDR3 length equals 15 residues. Trimming shortened V by 5 bases and J by 0 bases, and 13 bases separated the two germline ends. The CDR3 nucleotides are TGTGCCAGCAGCCCCTCGGGTAGAGTGAACACTGAAGCTTTCTTT. Its translation is CASSPSGRVNTEAFF.

The chain recombines TRBV30 with TRBJ2-3, with D perhaps matching TRBD2 (5 bases). V lost 5 bases and J lost 0, with 12 bases in between. CDR3 size: 14 residues. Germline assignment: CDR1 GTSNPN and CDR2 SVGIG (reference sequence). For the CDR3, the DNA is TGTGCCTGGGGTCCCGGGATCAGCACAGATACGCAGTATTTT. Translating it yields CAWGPGISTDTQYF.

The rearrangement joins TRBV27 to TRBJ2-3; the D gene is possibly TRBD1 (5 bases). Germline CDR1 is MNHEY and CDR2 is SMNVEV (reference sequence). V was shortened by 2 bases and J by 0 bases, with 9 bases between the two germline ends. The CDR3 covers 15 residues. The CDR3 bases are TGTGCCAGCAGTTTACGGGCAGGGAGCACAGATACGCAGTATTTT. It specifies CASSLRAGSTDTQYF.

This rearrangement joins TRBV19 to TRBJ2-3, with D possibly TRBD1 on 5 matching bases. Trimming stripped 3 bases from V and 0 bases from J, with 13 bases between. CDR3 length equals 16 residues. Germline loops: CDR1 LNHDA, CDR2 SQIVND (reference sequence). The CDR3 reads CASSMGRGVSTDTQYF. The CDR3 nucleotides read TGTGCCAGTAGTATGGGGCGTGGAGTTAGCACAGATACGCAGTATTTT.

This sequence joins TRBV5-4 and TRBJ2-3; 8 nucleotides line up with TRBD2. The CDR3 is 16 residues long. Germline V gene sequence: CDR1 SGHNT, CDR2 YYREEE (reference sequence). The V and J ends lost 5 bases and 1 base, in that order; junction bases with no gene match: 9. This CDR3 reads CASSLPSGRGTDTQYF. Here the CDR3 DNA reads TGTGCCAGCAGTTTGCCCAGCGGGAGAGGCACAGATACGCAGTATTTT.

This clone was observed a single time. The chain employs TRBV5-4 and TRBJ2-5; D remains unclear. Trimming removed 4 bases at V and 5 bases at J, with 18 bases between. The CDR3 extends over 15 amino acids. Germline lookup yields CDR1 SGHNT and CDR2 YYREEE (reference sequence). The CDR3 DNA sequence: TGTGCCAGCAGCCCAGGAACGAAGATTGTGGAGACCCAGTACTTC. Protein sequence: CASSPGTKIVETQYF. Full variable domain (remainder filled in from reference TRBV5-4 and TRBJ2-5): ETGVTQSPTHLIKTRGQQVTLRCSSQSGHNTVSWYQQALGQGPQFIFQYYREEENGRGNFPPRFSGLQFPNYSSELNVNALELDDSALYLCASSPGTKIVETQYFGPGTRLLVL.

The rearrangement joins TRBV5-6 to TRBJ2-7, with TRBD2 as a possible D gene (5 bases). V was trimmed by 4 bases and J by 6 bases, leaving 17 bases between them. Germline V gene lookup returns CDR1 SGHDT and CDR2 YYEEEE. The CDR3 consists of 14 residues. DNA for the CDR3: TGTGCCAGCAGCGAAGACCTAGGAGGCCTCGAGCAGTACTTC. It yields the protein CASSEDLGGLEQYF. Together with reference TRBV5-6 and TRBJ2-7, the CDR3 gives the full variable domain: DAGVTQSPTHLIKTRGQQVTLRCSPKSGHDTVSWYQQALGQGPQFIFQYYEEEERQRGNFPDRFSGHQFPNYSSELNVNALLLGDSALYLCASSEDLGGLEQYFGPGTRLTVT.

Note on this clone: Its ends do not fully match the called genes, so a read error is possible. This rearrangement joins TRBV5-4 to TRBJ2-7, with 16 bases matching TRBD2. CDR1 and CDR2 from the germline V gene are SGHNT and YYREEE (reference sequence). CDR3 size: 18 residues. The CDR3 here is CASSPTSGTSGGAWPPIF. The CDR3 DNA reads as TGTGCCAGCAGCCCTACCTCCGGGACTAGCGGGGGGGCCTGGCCTCCCATTTTC.

The rearrangement joins TRBV5-1 to TRBJ1-2; 10 bases match TRBD1. Germline trimming cut 1 base from V and 13 bases from J; bases unmatched to any gene: 10. Per germline, CDR1 SGHRS and CDR2 YFSETQ. The CDR3 sequence is 14 residues long. CDR3 region: CASSLKLRDRGCTF. CDR3 nucleotide sequence: TGCGCCAGCAGCTTGAAGCTCCGGGACAGGGGTTGCACCTTC.

The chain carries TRBV18 and TRBJ2-3; 7 bases line up with TRBD2. CDR3 length: 17 amino acids. The germline V gene has CDR1 KGHSH and CDR2 LQKENI. Trimming removed 3 bases from V and 0 bases from J; junction bases left unmatched: 9. CDR3 bases: TGTGCCAGCTCACCCATATCGGTCGGGGGGAGCACAGATACGCAGTATTTT. Translated: CASSPISVGGSTDTQYF.

The rearrangement uses TRBV9 and TRBJ1-2; D is unresolved. Trimming removed 0 bases at V and 4 bases at J, with 13 bases between. Germline V lookup: CDR1 SGDLS, CDR2 YYNGEE. This CDR3 comprises 15 residues. The CDR3 is CASSVDGSVGYGYTF. The CDR3 DNA reads TGTGCCAGCAGCGTAGATGGCAGCGTCGGCTATGGCTACACCTTC.

The genes are TRBV28 and TRBJ1-4; 12 bases are shared with TRBD1. Unmatched junction bases numbered 11, after V lost 8 bases and J lost 7 bases. Germline CDR1 reads MDHEN; CDR2 reads SYDVKM. CDR3 size: 16 residues. CDR3 sequence (DNA): TGTGCCAGCCTTACCTCGGGACAGGGGGCACTTGAAAAACTGTTTTTT. The encoded protein is CASLTSGQGALEKLFF.

The CDR3 bases are TGTGCCAACACTTCCGGGTCAGATTTTAACTATGGCTACACCTTC. Translation: CANTSGSDFNYGYTF. The rearrangement uses TRBV27 and TRBJ1-2; no clear D gene. CDR3 size: 15 residues. V lost 10 bases to trimming and J lost 1 base, with 19 bases between them. CDR1 and CDR2 from the germline V gene are MNHEY and SMNVEV (reference sequence).

The chain joins TRBV4-1 to TRBJ2-5; 9 positions match TRBD1. Germline CDR1 reads MGHRA; CDR2 reads YSYEKL. V dropped 3 bases and J dropped 1; count of bases not matched to a gene: 3. The CDR3 runs to 15 residues. This CDR3 is CASSHRDRVQETQYF. The CDR3 coding sequence is TGCGCCAGCAGCCATCGGGACAGGGTCCAAGAGACCCAGTACTTC.

CDR3 in amino acids: CASSLGVAQGRETQYF. Here the CDR3 DNA reads TGCGCCAGCAGCTTGGGGGTGGCACAGGGTCGAGAGACCCAGTACTTC. The chain has TRBV5-1 and TRBJ2-5; D is possibly TRBD1 (6 bases). CDR3 size: 16 residues. From germline, CDR1 is SGHRS and CDR2 YFSETQ. V lost 0 bases, J lost 4 bases, and 16 bases lay in between. Full variable domain (missing parts from reference TRBV5-1 and TRBJ2-5): KAGVTQTPRYLIKTRGQQVTLSCSPISGHRSVSWYQQTPGQGLQFLFEYFSETQRNKGNFPGRFSGRQFSNSRSEMNVSTLELGDSALYLCASSLGVAQGRETQYFGPGTRLLVL.

V and J are TRBV27 and TRBJ2-7; D perhaps matches TRBD2 (6 bases). This CDR3 comprises 15 residues. Germline CDR1 MNHEY, CDR2 SMNVEV (reference sequence). V lost 1 base and J lost 3, with 13 bases in between. CDR3 region: CASSLYSGGNYEQYF. Written as DNA, the CDR3 is TGTGCCAGCAGTTTATATAGTGGAGGGAACTACGAGCAGTACTTC.

The chain couples TRBV5-1 to TRBJ2-1; no clear D gene. The CDR3 is 17 residues long. V lost 4 bases, J lost 1 base, and 18 bases lay in between. In germline, CDR1 is SGHRS, CDR2 YFSETQ. For the CDR3, the DNA is TGCGCCAGCAGCCTCCCTGTCGGGTTTAGTTCCTACAATGAGCAGTTCTTC. This codes for CASSLPVGFSSYNEQFF.

This clone was seen a few times. The gene calls are TRBV7-2 and TRBJ1-3; TRBD1 agrees at 11 bases. Germline-derived CDR1 and CDR2 are SGHTA and FQGNSA. This CDR3 has 17 residues. After removal of 7 bases from V and 3 bases from J, the junction contained 11 bases not matched to a gene. The CDR3 DNA follows: TGTGCCAGCAACGGACTCCGGGACAGGGGGGGTGGAAACACCATATATTTT. Translation: CASNGLRDRGGGNTIYF.

The V gene is TRBV7-3, the J gene TRBJ2-1; tentatively, D is TRBD1 (5 bases). Germline-derived CDR1 and CDR2 are SGHTA and FQGTGA. V gave up 5 bases and J gave up 4 bases, with 12 bases separating them. CDR3 size: 14 residues. The CDR3 sequence: CASSQDTQYNEQFF. The CDR3 nucleotides read TGTGCCAGCAGCCAGGACACCCAATACAATGAGCAGTTCTTC.

The chain employs TRBV27 and TRBJ2-2, with TRBD1 as a possible D gene (6 bases). V was shortened by 3 bases and J by 7 bases, with 12 bases between the two germline ends. This CDR3 comprises 14 residues. Germline values: CDR1 MNHEY, CDR2 SMNVEV (reference sequence). The CDR3, as DNA: TGTGCCAGCAGTTTGAGGGCAGGGGACGGGGAGCTGTTTTTT. It yields the protein CASSLRAGDGELFF.

V gene TRBV5-4 combines with J gene TRBJ1-2; 11 bases map to TRBD1. There are 15 residues in the CDR3. J lost 4 bases, V lost 3 bases, and 5 bases had no gene match. Germline V gene data show CDR1 as SGHNT and CDR2 as YYREEE (reference sequence). The CDR3 nucleotides read TGTGCCAGCAGCTCCGGGACAGGGGGGGGCTATGGCTACACCTTC. This sequence encodes CASSSGTGGGYGYTF.

CDR3 region: CASSAGLAVTDTQYF. CDR3 nucleotides: TGTGCCAGCTCAGCGGGACTAGCGGTGACAGATACGCAGTATTTT. The rearrangement links TRBV18 to TRBJ2-3; 11 bases map to TRBD2. CDR1 and CDR2 (germline): KGHSH, LQKENI. V gave up 5 bases and J gave up 3 bases; unmatched junction bases: 4. This CDR3 has 15 residues.

The rearrangement links TRBV5-4 to TRBJ2-2; 7 bases are a match to TRBD1. CDR3 length: 16 residues. The V gene end was trimmed by 3 bases and the J gene end by 2 bases; junction bases not matched to a gene: 7. CDR1 is SGHNT and CDR2 is YYREEE in the germline V gene (reference sequence). The CDR3 bases are TGTGCCAGCAGCTCTTCGACAGGGTCCAACACCGGGGAGCTGTTTTTT. Translation gives CASSSSTGSNTGELFF.

The J gene is TRBJ1-1, the V gene TRBV13, with 7 positions matching TRBD1. The V segment lost 4 bases and the J segment 11 bases; nucleotides outside the gene matches: 10. The germline gives CDR1 PRHDT, CDR2 FYEKMQ (reference sequence). The CDR3 is made up of 13 amino acids. CDR3 sequence reads: CASSSSLDRKAFF. The CDR3 bases are TGTGCCAGCAGCTCGTCATTGGACAGGAAGGCTTTCTTT.

The rearrangement joins TRBV6-1 to TRBJ1-5, with 9 bases lining up with TRBD1. In germline, CDR1 is MNHNS, CDR2 SASEGT. The CDR3 has 13 residues. The V and J ends lost 7 bases and 6 bases, in that order; junction bases with no gene match: 4. The CDR3 loop reads CASNRGLGQPQHF. The CDR3 DNA reads as TGTGCCAGCAACAGGGGGCTCGGTCAGCCCCAGCATTTT.

The sample holds a few counts of this clone. The chain carries TRBV11-2 and TRBJ1-2, with D possibly being TRBD1 (6 bases). This CDR3 is built from 16 residues. Trimming stripped 3 bases from V and 7 bases from J, with 21 bases between. The germline V gene has CDR1 SGHAT and CDR2 FQNNGV. CDR3 DNA sequence: TGTGCCAGCAGCTTTCCTCTGACAGACCCCAGGGGTGGCTACACCTTC. Its translation: CASSFPLTDPRGGYTF.

The chain joins TRBV28 to TRBJ2-7; a possible D gene is TRBD2 (6 bases). The CDR3 sequence is 12 residues long. Germline V gene sequence: CDR1 MDHEN, CDR2 SYDVKM. Trimming pared 6 bases from V and 4 bases from J, leaving 10 bases between. In DNA form, the CDR3 reads TGTGCCAGCAGGGCCGGGAGTTACGAGCAGTACTTC. Translating gives CASRAGSYEQYF. The entire variable domain, with the rest obtained from reference TRBV28 and TRBJ2-7, is as follows: DVKVTQSSRYLVKRTGEKVFLECVQDMDHENMFWYRQDPGLGLRLIYFSYDVKMKEKGDIPEGYSVSREKKERFSLILESASTNQTSMYLCASRAGSYEQYFGPGTRLTVT.